Listed below are T cell receptor beta chains from one sample, sequenced in a study of beta chain features in type 1 diabetes. Some clones are missing from TCRdb's copy, which holds only in-frame ones; the method was immunoSEQ multiplex PCR. The data show 350,000 to 450,000 clones, about 15% seen once. What was sequenced was naive CD4+ T cells from blood. The receptors here all came from a woman younger than 35 in good health. The CDR3 runs from the conserved cysteine through the conserved F or W. The order of the fields is D gene, J gene, clone size, V gene, CDR3 DNA, CDR3 protein. A D gene is named only where the DNA matches it firmly. Clone size is given for some rows only: seen once, a few or many times, or a class if the clone is expanded.

d_gene: TRBD1
j_gene: TRBJ1-2
abundance: .
v_gene: TRBV29-1
CDR3nt: TGCAGCGGTGGACAGGCTAACTATGGCTACACCTTC
CDR3aa: CSGGQANYGYTF

d_gene: .
j_gene: TRBJ2-1
abundance: few
v_gene: TRBV2
CDR3nt: TGTGCCAGCAACCTTGGACAGTCTCACAATGAGCAGTTCTTC
CDR3aa: CASNLGQSHNEQFF

d_gene: TRBD1
j_gene: TRBJ2-7
abundance: few
v_gene: TRBV18
CDR3nt: TGTGCCAGCTCACCAGGGACAGGCGCCTCCTACGAGCAGTACTTC
CDR3aa: CASSPGTGASYEQYF

d_gene: TRBD2
j_gene: TRBJ2-5
abundance: few
v_gene: TRBV2
CDR3nt: TGTGCCAGCAGTGACATCGAAATAGCGGGCTTCCAAGAGACCCAGTACTTC
CDR3aa: CASSDIEIAGFQETQYF

d_gene: .
j_gene: TRBJ2-3
abundance: .
v_gene: TRBV5-1
CDR3nt: TGCGCCAGCAGCTTGTCGTGGCCAGATACGCAGTATTTT
CDR3aa: CASSLSWPDTQYF

d_gene: .
j_gene: TRBJ1-5
abundance: few
v_gene: TRBV30
CDR3nt: TGTGCCTGGAGTGTACGGGGGGATCAGCCCCAGCATTTT
CDR3aa: CAWSVRGDQPQHF

d_gene: TRBD2
j_gene: TRBJ2-5
abundance: few
v_gene: TRBV7-3
CDR3nt: TGTGCCAGCAGCCGGAGGACTAGCGGGGAAGAGACCCAGTACTTC
CDR3aa: CASSRRTSGEETQYF

d_gene: .
j_gene: TRBJ1-2
abundance: .
v_gene: TRBV20-1
CDR3nt: TGCAGTGCTAGCGGGGGAGGCTACACCTTC
CDR3aa: CSASGGGYTF

d_gene: .
j_gene: TRBJ2-3
abundance: .
v_gene: TRBV4-2
CDR3nt: TGTGCCAGCAGCCAAGGAAATCGGGATACGCAGTATTTT
CDR3aa: CASSQGNRDTQYF

d_gene: .
j_gene: TRBJ1-1
abundance: .
v_gene: TRBV4-1
CDR3nt: TGCGCCAGCAGCCAAGCCGGGGAGGGGCGGACTGAAGCTTTCTTT
CDR3aa: CASSQAGEGRTEAFF

d_gene: .
j_gene: TRBJ1-3
abundance: .
v_gene: TRBV30
CDR3nt: TGTGCCTGGAGTCGGTCTGGAAACACCATATATTTT
CDR3aa: CAWSRSGNTIYF

d_gene: TRBD1
j_gene: TRBJ2-7
abundance: .
v_gene: TRBV7-9
CDR3nt: TGTGCCAGCAGTACCGACAGGGCCTCCTCCTACGAGCAGTACTTC
CDR3aa: CASSTDRASSYEQYF

d_gene: .
j_gene: TRBJ1-1
abundance: few
v_gene: TRBV18
CDR3nt: TGTGCCAGCTCAACTGTGAACACTGAAGCTTTCTTT
CDR3aa: CASSTVNTEAFF

d_gene: .
j_gene: TRBJ1-1
abundance: .
v_gene: TRBV30
CDR3nt: TGTGCCTGGGCTGGGCAAATGAACACTGAAGCTTTCTTT
CDR3aa: CAWAGQMNTEAFF

d_gene: TRBD2
j_gene: TRBJ2-1
abundance: few
v_gene: TRBV11-1
CDR3nt: TGTGCCAGCAGCCCTACAACTAGCGGGAGTAGGAATGAGCAGTTCTTC
CDR3aa: CASSPTTSGSRNEQFF